One sample yielded the 2 T cell receptor beta chains listed below, sequenced in a study of T cells in Graves' hyperthyroidism and ophthalmopathy. Amplification targeted TCR beta CDR3 regions from RNA transcripts. The HTBI primer set was used in a first-round RT-PCR of the TCR CDR3. Each CDR3 protein gets one entry after TCRdb re-called the multiplex PCR reads with MiXCR. The sample consists of about 640,000 distinct CDR3 sequences, around 21% of them appearing once. Sequenced sample: blood. These receptors were obtained from a man aged 25-40 years with Graves' ophthalmopathy.

This clonotype was observed at least ten times. The rearrangement uses TRBV20-1 and TRBJ2-1; 9 bases agree with TRBD2. This CDR3 is 13 amino acids long. CDR1 DFQATT and CDR2 SNEGSKA come from the germline V gene (reference sequence). Unmatched junction bases numbered 8, after V lost 5 bases and J lost 9 bases. CDR3 nucleotides: TGCAGTGCTCCGGGACTAGCATTGTCTGAGCAGTTCTTC. Translation: CSAPGLALSEQFF.

The chain recombines TRBV27 with TRBJ1-1, with a weak D call TRBD1 (5 bases). The CDR3 length is 15 residues. The V gene lost 8 bases and the J gene lost 1 base, with 17 bases spanning the gap. Germline-derived CDR1 and CDR2 are MNHEY and SMNVEV (reference sequence). The CDR3 spells CASGSRRGPNTEAFF. Here the CDR3 DNA reads TGTGCCAGCGGCTCCCGGAGGGGCCCGAACACTGAAGCTTTCTTT.